Each of the 18 T cell receptor beta chains below was sequenced from the same sample in a study of shared T cell receptors in the human thymus. Data came from immunoSEQ multiplex PCR; TCRdb stores just in-frame clones and leaves some out. The sample lists hundreds of thousands of clones; over 75% were seen once. These data were also filed under a second study, of human thymus T cells.

Sequenced material: thymocytes. These receptors came from a boy less than two years old with a congenital heart defect.

V is TRBV27 and J is TRBJ2-5, with a tentative D call TRBD1 (5 bases). Trimming cost V 5 bases and J 3 bases, with 19 bases left between them. The CDR3 covers 16 residues. Germline V gene lookup returns CDR1 MNHEY and CDR2 SMNVEV (reference sequence). The CDR3 DNA follows: TGTGCCAGCAGTCCAGCCCTTGGGCAGGGCGAAGAGACCCAGTACTTC. Its translation: CASSPALGQGEETQYF.

The chain joins TRBV7-2 to TRBJ1-5; D ambiguous. The CDR3 totals 13 residues. The V gene's germline CDR1 is SGHTA and CDR2 FQGNSA. The ends were cut back, 8 bases at V and 0 bases at J, with 8 bases in the middle. This chain's CDR3 is CASREDSNQPQHF. CDR3 coding DNA: TGTGCCAGCCGGGAGGATAGCAATCAGCCCCAGCATTTT.

The V gene is TRBV30, the J gene TRBJ2-7; weak D call: TRBD2 (7 bases). Germline CDR1 and CDR2: GTSNPN and SVGIG (reference sequence). V was clipped by 2 bases and J by 0 bases, with 20 bases between them. The CDR3 extends over 17 amino acids. The CDR3 region has the DNA TGTGCCTGGAGTTTGCCGGGGGAGGGGGAGGTCTCCTACGAGCAGTACTTC. It encodes CAWSLPGEGEVSYEQYF.

The V gene is TRBV7-9, the J gene TRBJ1-5; 9 nucleotides line up with TRBD1. After removal of 5 bases from V and 5 bases from J, the junction contained 7 bases not matched to a gene. CDR1 and CDR2 (germline): SEHNR, FQNEAQ (reference sequence). The CDR3 loop spans 15 amino acids. CDR3 region: CASSPGTGPDQPQHF. CDR3 coding DNA: TGTGCCAGCAGCCCCGGGACAGGGCCGGATCAGCCCCAGCATTTT.

The gene calls are TRBV10-3 and TRBJ2-3, with 8 nucleotides matching TRBD2. Germline assignment: CDR1 ENHRY and CDR2 SYGVKD. With V trimmed by 4 bases and J by 4 bases, 13 bases remained unmatched. The CDR3 length is 17 residues. The DNA for the CDR3 is TGTGCCATCAGTGGTCCGAAGCGGGGGAAAGGGTCAGATACGCAGTATTTT. Encoded protein: CAISGPKRGKGSDTQYF.

This clone was counted only a few times. The chain uses TRBV9 and TRBJ2-7; D is ambiguous. The germline V gene has CDR1 SGDLS and CDR2 YYNGEE. CDR3 length equals 15 residues. V shed 3 bases and J shed 0 bases, with 13 bases lying between them. The CDR3 region is CASSDVPFSSYEQYF. For the CDR3, the DNA is TGTGCCAGCAGCGATGTCCCATTTAGCTCCTACGAGCAGTACTTC. The full variable domain, in which reference TRBV9 and TRBJ2-7 provide the parts outside the CDR3, is DSGVTQTPKHLITATGQRVTLRCSPRSGDLSVYWYQQSLDQGLQFLIQYYNGEERAKGNILERFSAQQFPDLHSELNLSSLELGDSALYFCASSDVPFSSYEQYFGPGTRLTVT.

The chain combines TRBV28 with TRBJ1-1, with D tentatively TRBD1 (5 bases). The CDR3 loop spans 15 amino acids. The V gene's germline CDR1 is MDHEN and CDR2 SYDVKM. V was pared by 5 bases and J by 3 bases, with 16 bases between. The DNA for the CDR3 is TGTGCCAGCAGTCAACGACGGGGGGGACACACTGAAGCTTTCTTT. Protein product: CASSQRRGGHTEAFF.

The gene calls are TRBV4-3 and TRBJ1-6, with D possibly matching TRBD1 (6 bases). V lost 0 bases and J 10 bases, leaving 13 bases between the germline ends. CDR1 is LGHNA, CDR2 YSLEER, per germline. The CDR3 spans 15 residues. The CDR3 DNA reads TGCGCCAGCAGCCAAGATGGGGGGGGCTACTCACCCCTCCACTTT. The encoded protein is CASSQDGGGYSPLHF.

This chain links TRBV11-3 with TRBJ1-2; no clear D. CDR1 is SGHNT, CDR2 YENEEA, per germline. CDR3 size: 14 residues. The germline V and J ends were trimmed by 2 bases and 8 bases, with 15 bases remaining between them. For the CDR3, the DNA is TGTGCCAGCAGCTTATTCGGCGGGGTGAGGGGCTACACCTTC. Translating gives CASSLFGGVRGYTF.

This rearrangement joins TRBV2 to TRBJ1-5, with D unresolved. Trimming stripped 6 bases from V and 0 bases from J, with 9 bases between. The CDR3 covers 14 residues. Germline V gene lookup returns CDR1 SNHLY and CDR2 FYNNEI. Here the CDR3 DNA reads TGTGCCAGCAGCAAACTATATAGCAATCAGCCCCAGCATTTT. Amino acids: CASSKLYSNQPQHF. Complete variable domain (other parts from reference TRBV2 and TRBJ1-5): EPEVTQTPSHQVTQMGQEVILRCVPISNHLYFYWYRQILGQKVEFLVSFYNNEISEKSEIFDDQFSVERPDGSNFTLKIRSTKLEDSAMYFCASSKLYSNQPQHFGDGTRLSIL.

The J gene is TRBJ2-2, the V gene TRBV15; maybe TRBD1 (5 bases). Trimming removed 5 bases from V and 4 bases from J, with 23 bases in between. The CDR3 loop spans 18 amino acids. The germline CDR1 and CDR2 sequences are LNHNV and YYDKDF (reference sequence). CDR3 in amino acids: CATSGARRPGMSTGELFF. The CDR3 coding sequence is TGTGCCACCAGCGGAGCGAGACGGCCAGGGATGAGCACCGGGGAGCTGTTTTTT.

This clone was detected once. This chain connects TRBV15 to TRBJ1-3, with D perhaps TRBD1 (5 bases). Germline-derived CDR1 and CDR2 are LNHNV and YYDKDF (reference sequence). The CDR3 totals 15 residues. V lost 5 bases to trimming and J lost 0 bases, with 11 bases between them. For the CDR3, the DNA is TGTGCCACCAGCGGCGACAGTGACTCTGGAAACACCATATATTTT. It is translated as CATSGDSDSGNTIYF.

The rearrangement uses TRBV5-8 and TRBJ2-7; tentatively, D is TRBD1 (6 bases). The CDR3 is 14 amino acids. V was trimmed by 1 base and J by 7 bases, leaving 15 bases between them. Germline V gene sequence: CDR1 SGHTS, CDR2 YDEGEE. The CDR3 DNA reads TGTGCCAGCAGCTTGCCCCACACAGGGCAAGAGCAGTACTTC. Protein product: CASSLPHTGQEQYF. Looking up the rest from reference TRBV5-8 and TRBJ2-7 gives the full variable domain: EAGVTQSPTHLIKTRGQQATLRCSPISGHTSVYWYQQALGLGLQFLLWYDEGEERNRGNFPPRFSGRQFPNYSSELNVNALELEDSALYLCASSLPHTGQEQYFGPGTRLTVT.

This clone was seen a single time. The rearrangement uses TRBV9 and TRBJ1-4; the match to TRBD1 covers 10 bases. J was trimmed by 7 bases and V by 3 bases; bases with no gene match: 12. This CDR3 is 17 amino acids long. Germline V CDR1 and CDR2: SGDLS, YYNGEE. The CDR3 region is CASSERDRGSKSEKLFF. CDR3 nucleotide sequence: TGTGCCAGCAGCGAGCGGGACAGGGGATCAAAAAGTGAAAAACTGTTTTTT. Full variable domain (outside the CDR3, taken from reference TRBV9 and TRBJ1-4): DSGVTQTPKHLITATGQRVTLRCSPRSGDLSVYWYQQSLDQGLQFLIQYYNGEERAKGNILERFSAQQFPDLHSELNLSSLELGDSALYFCASSERDRGSKSEKLFFGSGTQLSVL.

The chain combines TRBV19 with TRBJ2-3; no firm D call. Germline V gene data show CDR1 as LNHDA and CDR2 as SQIVND (reference sequence). The CDR3 runs 11 residues. V lost 7 bases and J lost 6, with 8 bases in between. The chain's CDR3 is CASNRGDTQYF. The CDR3 region has the DNA TGTGCCAGTAATCGCGGTGATACGCAGTATTTT. Complete variable domain (other parts from reference TRBV19 and TRBJ2-3): DGGITQSPKYLFRKEGQNVTLSCEQNLNHDAMYWYRQDPGQGLRLIYYSQIVNDFQKGDIAEGYSVSREKKESFPLTVTSAQKNPTAFYLCASNRGDTQYFGPGTRLTVL.

The chain joins TRBV5-4 to TRBJ2-5; perhaps TRBD1 as D (6 bases). Per the germline V gene, CDR1 is SGHNT and CDR2 is YYREEE (reference sequence). V was trimmed by 2 bases and J by 4 bases, leaving 18 bases between them. The CDR3 is 16 amino acids. CDR3 region: CASSLGGQASAETQYF. For the CDR3, the DNA is TGTGCCAGCAGCTTAGGGGGACAAGCTTCTGCAGAGACCCAGTACTTC.

The chain couples TRBV7-9 to TRBJ1-1; D perhaps matches TRBD1 (5 bases). This CDR3 is 14 amino acids long. Germline lookup yields CDR1 SEHNR and CDR2 FQNEAQ (reference sequence). The V and J ends lost 5 bases and 0 bases respectively, with 10 bases between them. CDR3 DNA: TGTGCCAGCAGCGCCACAGGCATGAACACTGAAGCTTTCTTT. Translated, it gives CASSATGMNTEAFF. Together with reference TRBV7-9 and TRBJ1-1, the CDR3 gives the full variable domain: DTGVSQNPRHKITKRGQNVTFRCDPISEHNRLYWYRQTLGQGPEFLTYFQNEAQLEKSRLLSDRFSAERPKGSFSTLEIQRTEQGDSAMYLCASSATGMNTEAFFGQGTRLTVV.

The CDR3 DNA follows: TGTGCCAGCAGTTACTCATGGGCGAGCTCCTACGAGCAGTACTTC. The encoded protein is CASSYSWASSYEQYF. The V call is TRBV6-5, the J call TRBJ2-7; no clear D. CDR1 is MNHEY, CDR2 SVGAGI, per germline. The CDR3 contains 15 residues. Trimming removed 0 bases at V and 0 bases at J, with 9 bases between.